This T cell receptor beta chain was sequenced in a study of untreated major depressive disorder. Points from the study as a whole: The sequencing tests were limited to three preselected Vbeta families.

Turning to this clone: What it recognizes is unknown.

Assay: immunoSEQ multiplex PCR; the TCRdb copy retains only in-frame clones and omits some. The table has more than 20,000 clones, 85% to 95% seen once. Sequenced input: CD4+ T cells from PBMCs. The TCR originated in a young man in good health.

CDR3 region: CASSEYGQGGELFF. The CDR3 region has the DNA TGTGCCAGCAGTGAATATGGACAGGGCGGGGAGCTGTTTTTT. The chain joins TRBV2 to TRBJ2-2; 8 nucleotides line up with TRBD1. The junction had 3 bases not matched to a gene; V was cut back by 2 bases and J by 7 bases. This CDR3 spans 14 amino acids. Germline loops: CDR1 SNHLY, CDR2 FYNNEI.